This T cell receptor beta chain comes out of a study of blood T cell repertoires in COVID-19. Study-level information: Italy, Spain and the United States were the sources of the convalescent and acute COVID-19 samples. T cells, B-cell-depleted T cells, or PBMCs supplied cDNA or gDNA.

Here immunoSEQ multiplex PCR was the method, and the copy in TCRdb shows in-frame clones only, minus some. Among some 150,000 clones, roughly 85% were seen once, and the ten largest hold about 2.5%. CDR1 and CDR2 (germline): SGHAT, FQDESV (reference sequence). CDR3 length: 13 residues. The V and J ends lost 6 bases and 3 bases, in that order; junction bases with no gene match: 1. The chain uses TRBV11-1 and TRBJ2-2; 7 bases are a match to TRBD1. This clonotype was sampled from a human donor with acute or convalescent COVID-19. The donor label of this sample is uncertain. The sample comprised peripheral blood. In DNA form, the CDR3 reads TGTGCCAGCAGACAGGGGCACACCGGGGAGCTGTTTTTT. This codes for CASRQGHTGELFF.